The subject of this entry is one T cell receptor beta chain. The sample originates from a study of shared clonotypes between healthy human individuals. Here immunoSEQ multiplex PCR was the method, and the copy in TCRdb shows in-frame clones only, minus some. The sample shows about 2.4 million clones, approximately 93% of them seen only once. The germline V gene encodes CDR1 MDHEN and CDR2 SYDVKM. This CDR3 spans 15 amino acids. Between the trimmed V and J ends, which lost 3 bases and 6 bases, there was a span of 12 bases. Source material: naive CD4+ T cells from PBMCs. Subset specified: CD45RA+ positively selected. The receptor was isolated from a man younger than 30 in good health. Some clones in this sample may be carry-over from other donors' samples. V is TRBV28 and J is TRBJ1-6; a possible D gene is TRBD1 (5 bases). CDR3 amino acids: CASSLLGPGNSPLHF. Here the CDR3 DNA reads TGTGCCAGCAGTTTGTTGGGACCGGGTAATTCACCCCTCCACTTT.